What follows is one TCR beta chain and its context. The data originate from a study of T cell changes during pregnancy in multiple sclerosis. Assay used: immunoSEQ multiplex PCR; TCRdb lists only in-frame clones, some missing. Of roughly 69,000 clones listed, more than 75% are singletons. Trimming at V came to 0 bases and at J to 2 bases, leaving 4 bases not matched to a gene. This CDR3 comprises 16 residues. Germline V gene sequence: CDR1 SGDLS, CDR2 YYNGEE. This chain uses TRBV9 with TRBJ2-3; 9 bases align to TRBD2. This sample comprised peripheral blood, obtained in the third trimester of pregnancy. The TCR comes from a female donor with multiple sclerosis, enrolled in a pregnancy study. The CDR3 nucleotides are TGTGCCAGCAGCGTAGGGACTAGCGTGATCACAGATACGCAGTATTTT. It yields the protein CASSVGTSVITDTQYF.